This T cell receptor beta chain emerged from a study of cytomegalovirus exposure and HLA in healthy donors. CDR1 is MNHEY and CDR2 is SMNVEV in the germline V gene (reference sequence). The CDR3 is 13 residues long. V was cut by 4 bases and J by 3 bases, with 7 bases left in between. Points from the study as a whole: Differences between HLA loci emerged in a later analysis of TCR association rates, with DRB1 most and HLA-C fewest.

Both 60 Vbeta primers and 13 Jbeta primers went into the PCR. Per the original methods: Later reanalysis found around 80 million unique TCR beta chains, around 10 million of them shared. Repertoires were generated with immunoSEQ multiplex PCR, while TCRdb's copy carries only in-frame clones and drops some. The V and J calls and clone size come from that table; D and trimming were worked out from the DNA. The sample contains about 94,000 clones, about 62% of which appear only once. Remarks on this clone: Its specificity is unknown.

This sequence originates from a young man in good health and CMV-seronegative. The sample taken for sequencing was PBMCs. The V gene is TRBV27, the J gene TRBJ1-5, with D maybe TRBD1 (5 bases). The CDR3 reads CASSWGFNQPQHF. DNA of the CDR3: TGTGCCAGCAGTTGGGGCTTCAATCAGCCCCAGCATTTT.